The 24 T cell receptor beta chains given below trace back to one sample, sequenced in a study of blood T cell repertoires in COVID-19. The repertoire was sequenced with immunoSEQ multiplex PCR; TCRdb's copy has only in-frame clones and lacks some. The sample has a few hundred thousand clones, roughly 85% seen once; the top ten hold roughly 3.1%. Material for sequencing was peripheral blood. The origin of the receptors is a woman under 30 with acute or convalescent COVID-19.

The chain carries TRBV6-2 or TRBV6-3 and TRBJ2-3; TRBD2 agrees at 8 bases. Germline V gene sequence: CDR1 MNHEY, CDR2 SVGEGT. V was pared by 4 bases and J by 2 bases, with 14 bases of the junction left unmatched. CDR3 length: 18 amino acids. This CDR3 is CASSSLALAGLVTDTQYF. The CDR3 DNA reads TGTGCCAGCAGTTCCCTTGCCCTAGCGGGTCTTGTCACAGATACGCAGTATTTT.

The gene calls are TRBV19 and TRBJ1-4, with D possibly being TRBD1 (5 bases). The germline V gene has CDR1 LNHDA and CDR2 SQIVND (reference sequence). With 9 bases removed from V and 3 bases from J, the gap between germline ends came to 11 bases. The CDR3 length is 13 residues. CDR3 protein: CASRQPPNEKLFF. Here the CDR3 DNA reads TGTGCCAGCCGACAGCCCCCTAATGAAAAACTGTTTTTT.

The gene calls are TRBV19 and TRBJ2-1, with 14 bases lining up with TRBD2. This CDR3 comprises 18 residues. Germline V gives CDR1 LNHDA, CDR2 SQIVND (reference sequence). V dropped 8 bases and J dropped 7; count of bases not matched to a gene: 16. Here the CDR3 reads CASGGLAGASHSHNEQFF. The CDR3 bases are TGTGCCAGTGGGGGACTAGCGGGAGCTTCTCATTCCCATAATGAGCAGTTCTTC.

To note about this clone: The sample has other DNA sequences that encode this CDR3 too. The chain is built from TRBV9 and TRBJ2-1, with unresolved D. CDR3 length equals 15 residues. CDR1 is SGDLS, CDR2 YYNGEE, per germline. V was trimmed by 4 bases and J by 0 bases, leaving 11 bases between them. The CDR3 here is CASSPRVSSYNEQFF. In DNA, the CDR3 is TGTGCCAGCAGCCCCCGGGTGAGCTCCTACAATGAGCAGTTCTTC.

The V call is TRBV5-1, the J call TRBJ2-1; 12 positions match TRBD2. V lost 0 bases and J lost 7; bases outside the gene matches: 5. The CDR3 covers 16 residues. The germline CDR1 and CDR2 sequences are SGHRS and YFSETQ. As DNA, the CDR3 is TGCGCCAGCAGCTTGGGCGCTAGCGGGAGGGCTAATGAGCAGTTCTTC. This codes for CASSLGASGRANEQFF.

The chain joins TRBV10-1 to TRBJ2-3, with D maybe TRBD1 (5 bases). Trimming removed 0 bases at V and 0 bases at J, with 7 bases between. Per germline, CDR1 WNHNN and CDR2 SYGVQD (reference sequence). The CDR3 extends over 15 amino acids. DNA for the CDR3: TGCGCCAGCAGTGAGTCGGGGCTAAGCACAGATACGCAGTATTTT. Its translation is CASSESGLSTDTQYF.

V is TRBV5-1 and J is TRBJ2-3, with 7 bases that match TRBD1. Germline CDR1 reads SGHRS; CDR2 reads YFSETQ. The length of the CDR3 is 15 residues. V dropped 6 bases and J dropped 2; count of bases not matched to a gene: 9. The CDR3 is CASIKRDRLTDTQYF. The CDR3 DNA follows: TGCGCCAGCATCAAAAGGGACAGACTCACAGATACGCAGTATTTT.

This rearrangement joins TRBV25-1 to TRBJ2-2, with 11 bases identical to TRBD1. The CDR3 has 14 amino acids. J lost 6 bases, V lost 9 bases, and 6 bases had no gene match. From germline, CDR1 is MGHDK and CDR2 SYGVNS. The DNA of the CDR3 is TGTGCCAGTATCGGACAGGGGGCGGCCGGGGAGCTGTTTTTT. Residues: CASIGQGAAGELFF.

This sequence joins TRBV4-2 and TRBJ2-1; D perhaps matches TRBD2 (6 bases). V was clipped by 7 bases and J by 7 bases, with 14 bases between them. CDR3 length: 13 amino acids. CDR1 is LGHNA and CDR2 is YNFKEQ in the germline V gene. As DNA, the CDR3 is TGTGCCAGCACCCGCGACGGGGGTAATGAGCAGTTCTTC. As protein: CASTRDGGNEQFF.

This sequence joins TRBV27 and TRBJ1-6, with D maybe TRBD1 (5 bases). Germline V lookup: CDR1 MNHEY, CDR2 SMNVEV (reference sequence). The CDR3 has 17 residues. Trimming took 4 bases from V and 0 from J, leaving 13 bases between them. The CDR3 is CASSSHSTVSYNSPLHF. In nucleotides, the CDR3 is TGTGCCAGCAGTTCCCACTCGACAGTCTCCTATAATTCACCCCTCCACTTT.

J is TRBJ2-7 and V is TRBV7-2; 7 nucleotides agree with TRBD2. The CDR3 is 15 amino acids. The ends lost 5 bases at V and 2 bases at J; junction bases unmatched: 9. The germline V gene has CDR1 SGHTA and CDR2 FQGNSA. The DNA for the CDR3 is TGTGCCAGCAGCCAAGGGACGGGAGGAACCTACGAGCAGTACTTC. This codes for CASSQGTGGTYEQYF.

This chain uses TRBV18 with TRBJ2-5, with D maybe TRBD1 (6 bases). Germline assignment: CDR1 KGHSH and CDR2 LQKENI. The germline V and J ends were trimmed by 1 base and 2 bases, with 17 bases remaining between them. The CDR3 is 17 amino acids. This chain's CDR3 is CASSPQETGILQETQYF. Written as DNA, the CDR3 is TGTGCCAGCTCACCACAAGAGACAGGAATATTACAAGAGACCCAGTACTTC.

J is TRBJ2-2 and V is TRBV7-2; 14 bases are a match to TRBD2. The germline CDR1 and CDR2 sequences are SGHTA and FQGNSA. The V segment lost 4 bases and the J segment 7 bases; nucleotides outside the gene matches: 11. The CDR3 runs 18 residues. CDR3 protein: CASSWSGTSGSSDGELFF. The CDR3 DNA reads TGTGCCAGCAGCTGGTCCGGGACTAGCGGGAGTTCAGACGGGGAGCTGTTTTTT.

The chain links TRBV30 to TRBJ1-6; 10 bases agree with TRBD1. The germline V gene has CDR1 GTSNPN and CDR2 SVGIG (reference sequence). V was pared by 4 bases and J by 7 bases, with 4 bases of the junction left unmatched. This CDR3 has 14 residues. CDR3 in amino acids: CAWNPGQGNSPLHF. The CDR3 DNA follows: TGTGCCTGGAACCCGGGACAGGGGAATTCACCCCTCCACTTT.

The genes are TRBV27 and TRBJ1-1; a weak D match, TRBD1 (6 bases). Trimming cost V 1 base and J 4 bases, with 16 bases left between them. The CDR3 is 16 amino acids. The V gene's germline CDR1 is MNHEY and CDR2 SMNVEV (reference sequence). Written as DNA, the CDR3 is TGTGCCAGCAGTTTATTTTGGGGGCGCATGACCACTGAAGCTTTCTTT. Residues: CASSLFWGRMTTEAFF.

The CDR3 DNA sequence: TGTGCCAGCAGTACGGGGGGGTACGATGAAAAACTGTTTTTT. It codes for CASSTGGYDEKLFF. This chain joins TRBV6-6 and TRBJ1-4; D perhaps matches TRBD1 (5 bases). Germline V gene data show CDR1 as MNHNY and CDR2 as SVGAGI (reference sequence). V gave up 5 bases and J gave up 6 bases, with 13 bases separating them. The length of the CDR3 is 14 residues.

This chain uses TRBV3-1 (or the pseudogene TRBV3-2) with TRBJ2-2; TRBD2 agrees at 13 bases. Germline CDR1 LGHDT, CDR2 YNNKEL (reference sequence). CDR3 size: 18 residues. V was clipped by 0 bases and J by 4 bases; unmatched bases: 5. The CDR3 bases are TGTGCCAGCAGCCAAGAGCTGGGACTAGCGGGACCCACCGGGGAGCTGTTTTTT. It yields the protein CASSQELGLAGPTGELFF.

This clone was detected once. The chain couples TRBV28 to TRBJ1-5, with 10 positions matching TRBD1. Per the germline V gene, CDR1 is MDHEN and CDR2 is SYDVKM. Trimming removed 5 bases from V and 6 bases from J; junction bases left unmatched: 7. The CDR3 extends over 15 amino acids. The CDR3 reads CASSPPGQGPQPQHF. Written as DNA, the CDR3 is TGTGCCAGCAGTCCTCCGGGACAGGGGCCTCAGCCCCAGCATTTT.

This chain joins TRBV19 and TRBJ1-5; 7 bases agree with TRBD1. CDR3 length: 13 residues. With 4 bases clipped from V and 7 bases from J, the junction kept 4 bases outside the gene matches. Germline V gives CDR1 LNHDA, CDR2 SQIVND (reference sequence). CDR3 region: CASSRQGAQPQHF. The CDR3 DNA reads as TGTGCCAGTAGTAGACAGGGAGCGCAGCCCCAGCATTTT.

The J gene is TRBJ2-7, the V gene TRBV21-1; TRBD1 reflects the table's D call only, with no check against the DNA. TRBV21-1 is labeled a pseudogene. This CDR3 region has 15 residues. CDR3 sequence (DNA): TGTGCCAGCAGCAAGGGGCGCCCCAAGGGTTGTGAGCAGTACTTC. This codes for CASSKGRPKGCEQYF.

J is TRBJ2-5 and V is TRBV7-2; 8 bases line up with TRBD2. The germline gives CDR1 SGHTA, CDR2 FQGNSA. V dropped 5 bases and J dropped 3; count of bases not matched to a gene: 2. This CDR3 comprises 13 residues. The CDR3 DNA is TGTGCCAGCAGCAAGACTAGCGAAGAGACCCAGTACTTC. This codes for CASSKTSEETQYF. The variable domain in full, with the rest retrieved from reference TRBV7-2 and TRBJ2-5, is GAGVSQSPSNKVTEKGKDVELRCDPISGHTALYWYRQSLGQGLEFLIYFQGNSAPDKSGLPSDRFSAERTGGSVSTLTIQRTQQEDSAVYLCASSKTSEETQYFGPGTRLLVL.

The V gene is TRBV6-6, the J gene TRBJ1-1, with TRBD1 as a possible D gene (6 bases). This CDR3 has 15 amino acids. The V end lost 6 bases, the J end lost 5 bases, and 19 bases lay between the germline ends. Germline V CDR1 and CDR2: MNHNY, SVGAGI (reference sequence). CDR3 nucleotides: TGTGCCAGCAGATCCCCCATGGACAGTCAAACTGAAGCTTTCTTT. Encoded protein: CASRSPMDSQTEAFF.

The chain couples TRBV4-3 to TRBJ2-7, with 10 nucleotides matching TRBD1. V shed 0 bases and J 3 bases; nucleotides not matched to a gene: 11. The CDR3 totals 18 residues. Per germline, CDR1 LGHNA and CDR2 YSLEER. The CDR3 nucleotides are TGCGCCAGCAGCCAAGAGGCTATCGGGACAGGGGAGATCTACGAGCAGTACTTC. Protein product: CASSQEAIGTGEIYEQYF.

There are a few counts of this clone. The J gene is TRBJ1-1, the V gene TRBV19, with D possibly being TRBD1 (5 bases). The germline V gene has CDR1 LNHDA and CDR2 SQIVND (reference sequence). Trimming shortened V by 5 bases and J by 1 base, and 11 bases separated the two germline ends. This CDR3 region has 14 residues. The CDR3 DNA reads TGTGCCAGTAGTCGGCGGGGGACGAACACTGAAGCTTTCTTT. Residues: CASSRRGTNTEAFF.